This section outlines one T cell receptor beta chain sequence together with its context. The CDR3 runs to 13 residues. Germline CDR1 SGHTA, CDR2 FQGNSA. V gave up 3 bases and J gave up 4 bases, with 9 bases separating them. This entry comes from a study of blood T cell repertoires in COVID-19. About the research overall: The cDNA or gDNA used as material had been derived from T cells, B-cell-depleted T cells, or PBMCs.

Authors' data handling: The assay estimated nucleated cells by amplifying reference gene primers. Only in-frame clones appear in the TCRdb table, and some are missing; sequencing was by immunoSEQ multiplex PCR. That table furnishes V, J and clone size, whereas the DNA furnished D and trimming. The repertoire holds 55,000 to 80,000 clones, with 81% as singletons. Sequencing was performed on peripheral blood. V gene TRBV7-2 combines with J gene TRBJ1-1; D is unclear. The TCR comes from an older woman with acute or convalescent COVID-19. The CDR3 loop is CASSFSIGTEAFF. CDR3 DNA: TGTGCCAGCAGCTTTTCAATCGGCACTGAAGCTTTCTTT.